Listed here is a single T cell receptor beta chain. One end of the junction does not line up with germline, which may come from a read error. This record belongs to a study of Ad26.COV2.S vaccination and SARS-CoV-2 variants. Germline-derived CDR1 and CDR2 are GTSNPN and SVGIG (reference sequence). The length of the CDR3 is 13 residues. Only in-frame clones appear in the TCRdb table, and some are missing; sequencing was by immunoSEQ multiplex PCR. The sample lists about 6,800 clones, roughly 84% seen once, with around 29% in the top ten. Sample: peripheral blood, taken after recovery from COVID-19. The receptor's source is a human donor who had recovered from COVID-19. The chain employs TRBV30 and TRBJ1-2; the match to TRBD1 covers 9 bases. The CDR3 reads CAWSTGTGSAGSF. Written as DNA, the CDR3 is TGTGCCTGGAGCACCGGGACAGGGAGTGCAGGAAGCTTC.